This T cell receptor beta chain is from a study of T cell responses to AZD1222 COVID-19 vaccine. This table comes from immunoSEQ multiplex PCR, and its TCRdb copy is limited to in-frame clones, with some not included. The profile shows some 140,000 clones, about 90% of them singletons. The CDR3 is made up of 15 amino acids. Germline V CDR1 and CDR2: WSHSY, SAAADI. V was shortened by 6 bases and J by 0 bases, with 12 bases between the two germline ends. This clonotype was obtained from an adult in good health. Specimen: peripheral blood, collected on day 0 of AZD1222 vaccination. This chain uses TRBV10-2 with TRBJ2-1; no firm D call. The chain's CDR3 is CASRDLESSYNEQFF. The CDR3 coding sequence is TGCGCCAGCAGAGACCTCGAGAGCTCCTACAATGAGCAGTTCTTC.